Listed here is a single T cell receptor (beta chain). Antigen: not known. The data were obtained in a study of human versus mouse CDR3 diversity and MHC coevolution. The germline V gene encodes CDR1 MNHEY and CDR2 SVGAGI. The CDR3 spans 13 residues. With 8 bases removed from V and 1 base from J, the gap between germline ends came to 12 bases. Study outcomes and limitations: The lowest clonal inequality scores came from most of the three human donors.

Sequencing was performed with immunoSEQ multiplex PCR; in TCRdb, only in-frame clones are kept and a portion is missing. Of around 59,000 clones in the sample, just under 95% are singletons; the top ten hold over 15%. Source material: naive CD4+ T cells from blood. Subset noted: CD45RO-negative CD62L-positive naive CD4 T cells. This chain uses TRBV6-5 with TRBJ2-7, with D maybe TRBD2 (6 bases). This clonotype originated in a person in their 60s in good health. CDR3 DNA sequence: TGTGCCAGCCGGGACTTACTATCCTACGAGCAGTACTTC. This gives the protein CASRDLLSYEQYF.